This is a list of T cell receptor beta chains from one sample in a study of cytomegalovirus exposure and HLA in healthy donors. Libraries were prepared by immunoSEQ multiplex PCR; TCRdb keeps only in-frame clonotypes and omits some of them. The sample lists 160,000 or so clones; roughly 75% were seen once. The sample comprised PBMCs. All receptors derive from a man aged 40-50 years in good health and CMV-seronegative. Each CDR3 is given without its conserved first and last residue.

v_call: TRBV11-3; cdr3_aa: ASSLIGLQGARETQY
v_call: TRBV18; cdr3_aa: ASSRSPSGRSTDTQY
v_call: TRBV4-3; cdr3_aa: ASSQGPTAPSEQY
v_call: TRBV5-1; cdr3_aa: ASSWGQYSYEQY
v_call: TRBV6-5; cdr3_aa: ASRKQGAGSPLH
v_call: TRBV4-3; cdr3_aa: ASSQGRDSAYEQY
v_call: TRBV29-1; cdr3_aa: SGRGANTEAF
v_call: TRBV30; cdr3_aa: AWARGGSSYNEQF
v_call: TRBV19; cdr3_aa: ASSIDREGGYGYT
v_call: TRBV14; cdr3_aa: ASSHRGGSGANVLT
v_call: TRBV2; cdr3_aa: ASNLQGGAGDTQY
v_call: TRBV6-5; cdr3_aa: ASSYFRGETQY
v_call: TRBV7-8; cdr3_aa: ASSLFGQVNSNQPQH
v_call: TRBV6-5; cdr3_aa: ASSYKGAAGYGYT
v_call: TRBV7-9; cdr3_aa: ASSSPTGDKLSYEQY
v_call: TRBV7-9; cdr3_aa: ASSLATKTQY
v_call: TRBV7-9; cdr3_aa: ASLQGGGVYNEQF
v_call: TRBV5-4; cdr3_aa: ASSLEYAGGANGAQY
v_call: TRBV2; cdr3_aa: ASNTGGRTGELF
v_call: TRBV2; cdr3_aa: ASSDDTGSFSGANVLT
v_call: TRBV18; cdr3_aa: ASSPQASGPEELF
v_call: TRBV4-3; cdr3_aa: ASSQERGRAYPF